The 14 T cell receptor beta chains in this list originate from one sample, sequenced in a study of T cell changes during pregnancy in multiple sclerosis. Sequencing used immunoSEQ multiplex PCR; TCRdb keeps in-frame clones, though not all of them. The sample lists approximately 46,000 clones, more than 85% occurring once. The sequences come from CD4+ T cells from peripheral blood mononuclear cells, collected after pregnancy. These receptors were obtained from a female donor with multiple sclerosis, enrolled in a pregnancy study.

This chain connects TRBV7-2 to TRBJ1-1; D is ambiguous. Germline lookup yields CDR1 SGHTA and CDR2 FQGNSA. Trimming took off 3 bases at V and 1 base at J, with 9 bases between the two ends. The CDR3 consists of 14 residues. The CDR3 bases are TGTGCCAGCAGCTTCCTGCGCGGGAACACTGAAGCTTTCTTT. Protein: CASSFLRGNTEAFF. The full variable domain, rest sourced from reference TRBV7-2 and TRBJ1-1, is GAGVSQSPSNKVTEKGKDVELRCDPISGHTALYWYRQSLGQGLEFLIYFQGNSAPDKSGLPSDRFSAERTGGSVSTLTIQRTQQEDSAVYLCASSFLRGNTEAFFGQGTRLTVV.

About this clone: The same CDR3 also results from other DNA sequences found in this sample. J is TRBJ2-6 and V is TRBV7-9; D gene ambiguous. The CDR3 consists of 14 residues. Germline CDR1 reads SEHNR; CDR2 reads FQNEAQ (reference sequence). V was clipped by 1 base and J by 4 bases, with 5 bases between them. This CDR3 is CASSLGAGANVLTF. In DNA, the CDR3 is TGTGCCAGCAGCTTAGGAGCGGGGGCCAACGTCCTGACTTTC.

This chain uses TRBV6-1 with TRBJ1-2; D gene unclear. From germline, CDR1 is MNHNS and CDR2 SASEGT. The ends were cut back, 2 bases at V and 7 bases at J, with 17 bases in the middle. There are 15 residues in the CDR3. The DNA for the CDR3 is TGTGCCAGCAGTGAACACCACCCTCCAGGCGCTGGCTACACCTTC. Encoded protein: CASSEHHPPGAGYTF.

The CDR3 nucleotides are TGCGCCAGCAGCTTGGCGGGAGTAGGTAATGAGCAGTTCTTC. Residues: CASSLAGVGNEQFF. The rearrangement uses TRBV5-1 and TRBJ2-1; perhaps TRBD2 as D (6 bases). Looked up from germline, CDR1 is SGHRS and CDR2 is YFSETQ. V lost 0 bases to trimming and J lost 7 bases, with 11 bases between them. The CDR3 is 14 amino acids. Full variable domain (rest looked up from reference TRBV5-1 and TRBJ2-1): KAGVTQTPRYLIKTRGQQVTLSCSPISGHRSVSWYQQTPGQGLQFLFEYFSETQRNKGNFPGRFSGRQFSNSRSEMNVSTLELGDSALYLCASSLAGVGNEQFFGPGTRLTVL.

The genes are TRBV5-6 and TRBJ2-2; 9 bases line up with TRBD1. This CDR3 has 16 residues. Germline loops: CDR1 SGHDT, CDR2 YYEEEE. The ends lost 4 bases at V and 2 bases at J; junction bases unmatched: 6. The CDR3 DNA reads TGTGCCAGCAGCGATGACAGGGGGGTAAACACCGGGGAGCTGTTTTTT. It encodes CASSDDRGVNTGELFF.

The chain carries TRBV28 and TRBJ2-5, with D tentatively TRBD1 (5 bases). Germline-derived CDR1 and CDR2 are MDHEN and SYDVKM. CDR3 size: 14 residues. The V end lost 5 bases, the J end lost 4 bases, and 14 bases lay between the germline ends. This CDR3 reads CASSTPRQGETQYF. The CDR3 bases are TGTGCCAGCAGTACCCCGAGGCAGGGAGAGACCCAGTACTTC. Looking up the rest from reference TRBV28 and TRBJ2-5 gives the full variable domain: DVKVTQSSRYLVKRTGEKVFLECVQDMDHENMFWYRQDPGLGLRLIYFSYDVKMKEKGDIPEGYSVSREKKERFSLILESASTNQTSMYLCASSTPRQGETQYFGPGTRLLVL.

The gene calls are TRBV7-8 and TRBJ2-7; 7 bases agree with TRBD2. Germline assignment: CDR1 SGHVS and CDR2 FQNEAQ. Trimming removed 2 bases from V and 6 bases from J; junction bases left unmatched: 7. The CDR3 length is 14 residues. CDR3 nucleotide sequence: TGTGCCAGCAGCTTAAAGCGGGGTCGGGGCGAGCAGTACTTC. Encoded protein: CASSLKRGRGEQYF.

V usage is TRBV11-3 and J usage is TRBJ1-1; D might be TRBD1 (5 bases). The CDR3 is 13 residues long. Deletions cut 1 base from V and 6 bases from J, with 9 bases between. Per germline, CDR1 SGHNT and CDR2 YENEEA. In nucleotides, the CDR3 is TGTGCCAGCAGCTTAGTTCAGGGATCTGAAGCTTTCTTT. This translates into CASSLVQGSEAFF.

The chain combines TRBV28 with TRBJ2-7; D gene ambiguous. CDR3 size: 10 residues. The germline V gene has CDR1 MDHEN and CDR2 SYDVKM. Trimming shortened V by 8 bases and J by 7 bases, and 9 bases separated the two germline ends. CDR3 protein: CASGLWEQYF. CDR3 DNA: TGTGCCAGCGGCCTTTGGGAGCAGTACTTC.

The chain links TRBV6-4 to TRBJ2-2; D might be TRBD1 (5 bases). From germline, CDR1 is MRHNA and CDR2 SNTAGT. The CDR3 is 14 residues long. V shed 3 bases and J shed 7 bases, with 12 bases lying between them. CDR3 amino acids: CASSEGRVNGELFF. CDR3 DNA: TGTGCCAGCAGTGAAGGCAGGGTAAACGGGGAGCTGTTTTTT.

The V call is TRBV6-5, the J call TRBJ2-3; the D gene is possibly TRBD1 (5 bases). CDR1 and CDR2 (germline): MNHEY, SVGAGI. CDR3 length: 13 residues. Trimming removed 6 bases at V and 1 base at J, with 8 bases between. DNA for the CDR3: TGTGCCAGCAGACTACAGGGCACAGATACGCAGTATTTT. It yields the protein CASRLQGTDTQYF.

The chain employs TRBV7-9 and TRBJ2-5, with 8 positions matching TRBD2. The V gene end was trimmed by 5 bases and the J gene end by 5 bases; junction bases not matched to a gene: 10. The V gene's germline CDR1 is SEHNR and CDR2 FQNEAQ (reference sequence). There are 15 residues in the CDR3. As DNA, the CDR3 is TGTGCCAGCAGCCCTGGCAGCGGGAGACTTGAGACCCAGTACTTC. Translated, it gives CASSPGSGRLETQYF.

Here the CDR3 DNA reads TGTGCCAGCATTGGGCAGGGACAGGGTATTCAGTTTTTT. It translates to CASIGQGQGIQFF. The J gene is TRBJ1-4, the V gene TRBV6-1, with 9 bases aligning to TRBD1. This CDR3 region has 13 residues. The germline V gene has CDR1 MNHNS and CDR2 SASEGT. The trim removed 7 bases at V and 16 bases at J, leaving 13 bases unmatched.

CDR3 DNA sequence: TGTGCCACCAGCAGCGGGAGGTGGGGACAGGGGCTGGATACGCAGTATTTT. Its translation is CATSSGRWGQGLDTQYF. V usage is TRBV15 and J usage is TRBJ2-3, with 10 bases aligning to TRBD1. The germline gives CDR1 LNHNV, CDR2 YYDKDF (reference sequence). The V segment lost 3 bases and the J segment 6 bases; nucleotides outside the gene matches: 12. The CDR3 sequence is 17 residues long.